The 9 T cell receptor beta chains given below trace back to one sample, sequenced in a study of blood T cell repertoires in COVID-19. Clones were read by immunoSEQ multiplex PCR, and TCRdb kept only the in-frame ones, dropping some. The sample shows under 200,000 clones, less than 85% of them seen only once. The sample taken for sequencing was peripheral blood. These receptor sequences come from a woman older than 75 with acute or convalescent COVID-19.

With regard to this clone: At one end, the junction sequence differs from germline, possibly due to a read error. The rearrangement joins TRBV28 to TRBJ2-5; possible D gene TRBD2, 5 bases. CDR1 is MDHEN and CDR2 is SYDVKM in the germline V gene. The CDR3 is 13 residues long. CDR3 loop: CATSEGLQETQYF. CDR3 in DNA: TGTGCCACCAGTGAGGGTCTCCAAGAGACCCAGTACTTC.

The gene calls are TRBV19 and TRBJ1-5; 7 nucleotides match TRBD1. V gave up 5 bases and J gave up 7 bases; unmatched junction bases: 11. From germline, CDR1 is LNHDA and CDR2 SQIVND (reference sequence). The CDR3 has 15 amino acids. The CDR3, as DNA: TGTGCCAGTAGTCCGACCGCAGGGGGAGGACAGCCCCAGCATTTT. Its protein is CASSPTAGGGQPQHF.

This clone was counted only a few times. The rearrangement links TRBV2 to TRBJ1-5; 9 bases map to TRBD1. The CDR3 consists of 14 residues. The V gene's germline CDR1 is SNHLY and CDR2 FYNNEI. The junction had 5 bases not matched to a gene; V was cut back by 6 bases and J by 5 bases. In DNA, the CDR3 is TGTGCCAGCAGGGGGACAGGGCGGCATCAGCCCCAGCATTTT. Translation: CASRGTGRHQPQHF.

The rearrangement joins TRBV4-3 to TRBJ2-1; a possible D gene is TRBD1 (5 bases). The CDR3 is made up of 14 amino acids. V lost 0 bases and J 5 bases, leaving 8 bases between the germline ends. The germline V gene has CDR1 LGHNA and CDR2 YSLEER. CDR3 region: CASSQEQDNNEQFF. The CDR3 bases are TGCGCCAGCAGCCAAGAACAGGACAACAATGAGCAGTTCTTC.

This clone was recorded only once. The chain uses TRBV6-5 and TRBJ2-3; a weak D match, TRBD1 (6 bases). V gave up 5 bases and J gave up 9 bases, with 18 bases separating them. The V gene's germline CDR1 is MNHEY and CDR2 SVGAGI. The CDR3 runs to 14 residues. The CDR3 DNA reads as TGTGCCAGCAGTCACCAGGGGAAGGGAAAGACGCAGTATTTT. Translation: CASSHQGKGKTQYF.

This chain uses TRBV18 with TRBJ2-2; D possibly corresponds to TRBD1 (6 bases). The ends were cut back, 3 bases at V and 0 bases at J, with 11 bases in the middle. CDR3 length equals 16 residues. In germline, CDR1 is KGHSH, CDR2 LQKENI. The CDR3 DNA is TGTGCCAGCTCACCTCTCGGGACAACGAACACCGGGGAGCTGTTTTTT. This translates into CASSPLGTTNTGELFF.

The genes are TRBV2 and TRBJ2-1; a possible D gene is TRBD2 (6 bases). The germline V gene encodes CDR1 SNHLY and CDR2 FYNNEI. The CDR3 covers 15 residues. Trimming removed 2 bases at V and 8 bases at J, with 16 bases between. CDR3 sequence reads: CASSELSGVGDEQFF. CDR3 nucleotide sequence: TGTGCCAGCAGTGAACTCTCGGGAGTAGGGGATGAGCAGTTCTTC.

The chain employs TRBV7-9 and TRBJ1-1, with no clear D. Germline CDR1 reads SEHNR; CDR2 reads FQNEAQ (reference sequence). Trimming stripped 5 bases from V and 4 bases from J, with 14 bases between. The CDR3 runs to 14 residues. This CDR3 is CASSPMMAGTEAFF. In nucleotides, the CDR3 is TGTGCCAGCAGCCCTATGATGGCGGGCACTGAAGCTTTCTTT. The complete variable domain, with remaining parts taken from reference TRBV7-9 and TRBJ1-1, reads DTGVSQNPRHKITKRGQNVTFRCDPISEHNRLYWYRQTLGQGPEFLTYFQNEAQLEKSRLLSDRFSAERPKGSFSTLEIQRTEQGDSAMYLCASSPMMAGTEAFFGQGTRLTVV.

The CDR3 loop is CASSPRMGLAGGTGELFF. The CDR3 bases are TGTGCCAGCAGCCCTAGAATGGGGCTAGCGGGAGGAACCGGGGAGCTGTTTTTT. The chain employs TRBV7-8 and TRBJ2-2; 11 nucleotides line up with TRBD2. This CDR3 has 18 residues. The ends lost 5 bases at V and 5 bases at J; junction bases unmatched: 13. The V gene's germline CDR1 is SGHVS and CDR2 FQNEAQ. Using reference TRBV7-8 and TRBJ2-2 for the parts outside the CDR3, the full variable domain is GAGVSQSPRYKVAKRGQDVALRCDPISGHVSLFWYQQALGQGPEFLTYFQNEAQLDKSGLPSDRFFAERPEGSVSTLKIQRTQQEDSAVYLCASSPRMGLAGGTGELFFGEGSRLTVL.